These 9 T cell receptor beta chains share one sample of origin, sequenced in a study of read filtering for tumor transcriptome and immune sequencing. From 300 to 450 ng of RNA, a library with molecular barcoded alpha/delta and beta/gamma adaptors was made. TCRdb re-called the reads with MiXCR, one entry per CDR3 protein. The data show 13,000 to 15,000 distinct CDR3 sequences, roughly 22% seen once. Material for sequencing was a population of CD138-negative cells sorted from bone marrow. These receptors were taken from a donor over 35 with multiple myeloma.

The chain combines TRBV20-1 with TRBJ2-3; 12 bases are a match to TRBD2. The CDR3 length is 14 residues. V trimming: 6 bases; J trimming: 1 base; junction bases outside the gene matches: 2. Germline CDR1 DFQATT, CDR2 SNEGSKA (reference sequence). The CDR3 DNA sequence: TGCAGTGCAAGGACTAGCGGGGGCACAGATACGCAGTATTTT. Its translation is CSARTSGGTDTQYF.

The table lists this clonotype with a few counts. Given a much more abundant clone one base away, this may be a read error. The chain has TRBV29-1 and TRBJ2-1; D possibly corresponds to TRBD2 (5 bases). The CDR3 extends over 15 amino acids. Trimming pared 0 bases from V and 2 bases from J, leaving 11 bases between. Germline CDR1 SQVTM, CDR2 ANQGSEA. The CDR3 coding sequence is TGCAGCGTTGAAGATCAAGCGGACCCCTACAATGAGCAGTTCTTC. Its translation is CSVEDQADPYNEQFF.

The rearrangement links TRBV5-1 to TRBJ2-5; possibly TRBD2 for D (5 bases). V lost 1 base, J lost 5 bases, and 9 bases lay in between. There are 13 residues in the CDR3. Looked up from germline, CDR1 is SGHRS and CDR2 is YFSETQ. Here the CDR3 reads CASSLHRGETQYF. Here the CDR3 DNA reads TGCGCCAGCAGCTTGCATCGAGGGGAGACCCAGTACTTC.

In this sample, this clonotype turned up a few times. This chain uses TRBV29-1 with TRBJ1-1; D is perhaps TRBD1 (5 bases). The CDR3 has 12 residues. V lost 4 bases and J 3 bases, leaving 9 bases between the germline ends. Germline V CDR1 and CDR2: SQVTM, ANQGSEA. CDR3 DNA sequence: TGCAGCGTTGGACGGGGGGACACTGAAGCTTTCTTT. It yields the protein CSVGRGDTEAFF. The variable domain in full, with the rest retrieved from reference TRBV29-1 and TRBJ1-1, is SAVISQKPSRDICQRGTSLTIQCQVDSQVTMMFWYRQQPGQSLTLIATANQGSEATYESGFVIDKFPISRPNLTFSTLTVSNMSPEDSSIYLCSVGRGDTEAFFGQGTRLTVV.

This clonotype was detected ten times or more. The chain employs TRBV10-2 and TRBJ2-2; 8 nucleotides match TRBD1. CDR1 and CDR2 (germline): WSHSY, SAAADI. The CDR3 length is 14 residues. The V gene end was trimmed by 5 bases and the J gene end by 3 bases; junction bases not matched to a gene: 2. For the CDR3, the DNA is TGCGCCAGCAGTCCGGGACAGGACACCGGGGAGCTGTTTTTT. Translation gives CASSPGQDTGELFF.

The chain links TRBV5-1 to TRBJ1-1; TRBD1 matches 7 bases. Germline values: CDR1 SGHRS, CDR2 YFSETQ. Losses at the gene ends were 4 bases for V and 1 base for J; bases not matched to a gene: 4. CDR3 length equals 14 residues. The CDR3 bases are TGCGCCAGCAGCATGAGACAGGGGAACACTGAAGCTTTCTTT. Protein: CASSMRQGNTEAFF. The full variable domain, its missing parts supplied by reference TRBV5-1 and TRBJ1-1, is KAGVTQTPRYLIKTRGQQVTLSCSPISGHRSVSWYQQTPGQGLQFLFEYFSETQRNKGNFPGRFSGRQFSNSRSEMNVSTLELGDSALYLCASSMRQGNTEAFFGQGTRLTVV.

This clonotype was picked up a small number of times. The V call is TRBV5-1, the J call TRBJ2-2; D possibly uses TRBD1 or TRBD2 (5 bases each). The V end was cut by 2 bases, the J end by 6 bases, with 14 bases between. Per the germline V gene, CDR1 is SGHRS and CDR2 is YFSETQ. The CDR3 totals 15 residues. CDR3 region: CASSFGTLLAGELFF. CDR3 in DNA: TGCGCCAGCAGCTTCGGGACCCTGCTGGCCGGGGAGCTGTTTTTT.

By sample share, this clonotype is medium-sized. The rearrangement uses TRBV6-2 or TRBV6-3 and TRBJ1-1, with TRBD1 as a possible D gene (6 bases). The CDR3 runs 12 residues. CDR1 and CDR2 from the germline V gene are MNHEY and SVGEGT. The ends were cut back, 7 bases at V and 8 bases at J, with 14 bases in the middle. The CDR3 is CASTDSLMEAFF. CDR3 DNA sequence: TGTGCCAGCACGGACAGCCTGATGGAAGCTTTCTTT.

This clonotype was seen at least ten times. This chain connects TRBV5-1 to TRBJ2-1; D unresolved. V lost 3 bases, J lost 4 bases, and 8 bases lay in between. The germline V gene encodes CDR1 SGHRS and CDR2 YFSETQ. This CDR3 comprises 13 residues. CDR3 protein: CASSSPPYNEQFF. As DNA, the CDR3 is TGCGCCAGCAGCTCCCCCCCATACAATGAGCAGTTCTTC.